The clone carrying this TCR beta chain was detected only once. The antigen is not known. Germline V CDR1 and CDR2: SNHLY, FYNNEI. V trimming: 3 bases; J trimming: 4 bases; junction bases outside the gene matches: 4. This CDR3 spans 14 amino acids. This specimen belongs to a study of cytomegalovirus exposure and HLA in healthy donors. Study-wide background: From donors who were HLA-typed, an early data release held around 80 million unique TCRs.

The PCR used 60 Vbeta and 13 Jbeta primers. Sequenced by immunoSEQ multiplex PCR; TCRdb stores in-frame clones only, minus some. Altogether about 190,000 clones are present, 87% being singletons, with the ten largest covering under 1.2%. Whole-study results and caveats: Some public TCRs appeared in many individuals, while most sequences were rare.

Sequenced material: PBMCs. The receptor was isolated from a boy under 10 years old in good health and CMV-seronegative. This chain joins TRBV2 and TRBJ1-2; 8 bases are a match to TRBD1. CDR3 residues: CASSEATGAYGYTF. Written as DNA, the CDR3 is TGTGCCAGCAGTGAGGCGACAGGGGCCTATGGCTACACCTTC.